This entry lists 5 T cell receptor beta chains sequenced from one sample in a study of monozygotic twins with cystic fibrosis (dated by TCRdb to the early 2020s). To prepare the library, the immunoSEQ multiplex PCR assay was applied. In TCRdb, the immuneACCESS table is reduced to in-frame sequences with V and J assigned. These tables do not hold every clone; where another copy was compared, an unresolved V gene accounts for under half, and the others remain unexplained. The sample table records 13,000 or so clones; 80% to 90% of these occur just once. The ten largest make up approximately 0.77% of the sample. Source material: blood. All receptors derive from a boy between 10 and 17 years old with cystic fibrosis.

J is TRBJ2-5 and V is TRBV4-1; TRBD2 aligns across 8 bases. The DNA end is a closer match to TRBJ2-7, so the J assignment may be wrong. CDR1 and CDR2 (germline): MGHRA, YSYEKL. The CDR3 covers 15 residues. The CDR3 DNA is TGCGCCAGCAGCCTACGTAGCGGGGATTCCTACGAGCAGTACTTC. Encoded protein: CASSLRSGDSYEQYF.

The chain has TRBV30 and TRBJ2-6, with a possible D match to TRBD2 (6 bases). The germline gives CDR1 GTSNPN, CDR2 SVGIG (reference sequence). V lost 3 bases and J 3 bases, leaving 18 bases between the germline ends. The CDR3 spans 17 residues. The CDR3 nucleotides read TGTGCCTGGAGCAGACTAGGGAGGTTAGGTGGGGCCAACGTCCTGACTTTC. Protein product: CAWSRLGRLGGANVLTF.

This clone appeared once. The J gene is TRBJ1-2, the V gene TRBV6-5, with TRBD1 matching 7 bases. CDR1 is MNHEY and CDR2 is SVGAGI in the germline V gene. The CDR3 is 16 residues long. V shed 6 bases and J 4 bases; nucleotides not matched to a gene: 14. CDR3 nucleotide sequence: TGTGCCAGCAGCTACAGGGCCAGGGGGGCAGGCTATGGCTACACCTTC. Its protein is CASSYRARGAGYGYTF.

The chain employs TRBV11-2 and TRBJ2-3; D may be TRBD2 (6 bases). Per germline, CDR1 SGHAT and CDR2 FQNNGV. With 1 base removed from V and 8 bases from J, the gap between germline ends came to 16 bases. CDR3 length: 15 residues. The DNA of the CDR3 is TGTGCCAGCAGCTTAGGATTAGGGACTCGAGGTACGCAGTATTTT. Residues: CASSLGLGTRGTQYF.

V is TRBV13 and J is TRBJ1-4, with 9 bases fitting TRBD1. Germline CDR1 and CDR2: PRHDT and FYEKMQ (reference sequence). This CDR3 is built from 14 residues. V lost 5 bases to trimming and J lost 8 bases; unmatched junction nucleotides: 6. CDR3 nucleotides: TGTGCCAGCAGCACCGGGACAGGGCGCGAAAAACTGTTTTTT. Translation gives CASSTGTGREKLFF.